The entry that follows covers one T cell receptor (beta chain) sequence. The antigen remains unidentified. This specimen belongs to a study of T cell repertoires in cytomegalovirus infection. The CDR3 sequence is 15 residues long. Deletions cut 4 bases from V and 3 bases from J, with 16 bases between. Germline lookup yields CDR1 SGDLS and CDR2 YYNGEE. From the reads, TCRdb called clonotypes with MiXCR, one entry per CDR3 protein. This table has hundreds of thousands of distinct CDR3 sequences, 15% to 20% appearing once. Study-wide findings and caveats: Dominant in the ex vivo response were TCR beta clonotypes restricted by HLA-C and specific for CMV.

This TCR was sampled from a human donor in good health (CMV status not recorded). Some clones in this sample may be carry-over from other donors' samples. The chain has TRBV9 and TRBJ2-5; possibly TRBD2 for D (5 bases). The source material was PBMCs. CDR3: CASSPRNLAKETQYF. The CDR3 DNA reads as TGTGCCAGCAGCCCGAGAAATCTAGCAAAAGAGACCCAGTACTTC.